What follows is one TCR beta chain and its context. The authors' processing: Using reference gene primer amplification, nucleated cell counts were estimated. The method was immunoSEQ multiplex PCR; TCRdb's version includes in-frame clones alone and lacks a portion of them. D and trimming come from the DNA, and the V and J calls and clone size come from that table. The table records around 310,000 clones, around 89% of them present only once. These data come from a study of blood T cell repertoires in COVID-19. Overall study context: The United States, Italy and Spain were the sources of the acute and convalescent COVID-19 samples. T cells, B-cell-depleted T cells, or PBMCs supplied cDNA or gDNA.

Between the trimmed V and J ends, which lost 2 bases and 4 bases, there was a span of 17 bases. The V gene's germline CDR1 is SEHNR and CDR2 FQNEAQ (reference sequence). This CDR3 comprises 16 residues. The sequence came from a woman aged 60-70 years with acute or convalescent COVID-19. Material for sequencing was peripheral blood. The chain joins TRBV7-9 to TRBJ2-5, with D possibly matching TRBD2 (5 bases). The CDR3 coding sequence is TGTGCCAGCAGCTTACGGAGCCCGGGGTCCGGAGAGACCCAGTACTTC. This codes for CASSLRSPGSGETQYF.